These 20 T cell receptor beta chains came from one sample sequenced in a study of blood T cell repertoires in COVID-19. The repertoire was sequenced with immunoSEQ multiplex PCR; TCRdb's copy has only in-frame clones and lacks some. The data show some 78,000 clones, about 83% seen once. The sample was peripheral blood. The source of these receptors is a man in his fifties with acute or convalescent COVID-19.

The V gene is TRBV10-3, the J gene TRBJ1-3, with TRBD1 as a possible D gene (5 bases). This CDR3 is 15 amino acids long. Germline V CDR1 and CDR2: ENHRY, SYGVKD. V was pared by 10 bases and J by 0 bases, with 16 bases between. CDR3 sequence: CATLSGFGSGNTIYF. CDR3 bases: TGTGCCACCCTCTCAGGGTTCGGCTCTGGAAACACCATATATTTT.

The gene calls are TRBV6-2 or TRBV6-3 and TRBJ2-6; 7 positions agree with TRBD1. There are 16 residues in the CDR3. The germline CDR1 and CDR2 sequences are MNHEY and SVGEGT. V gave up 6 bases and J gave up 0 bases; unmatched junction bases: 5. The DNA for the CDR3 is TGTGCCAGCAGCTCCGGGACAGCCTCTGGGGCCAACGTCCTGACTTTC. Translation gives CASSSGTASGANVLTF.

This chain's CDR3 is CASSSTSGGFNEQFF. The CDR3 DNA sequence: TGTGCCAGCAGTTCGACTAGCGGGGGCTTTAATGAGCAGTTCTTC. This chain connects TRBV27 to TRBJ2-1; TRBD2 matches 12 bases. CDR1 and CDR2 (germline): MNHEY, SMNVEV (reference sequence). The CDR3 runs to 15 residues. Germline trimming cut 4 bases from V and 7 bases from J; bases unmatched to any gene: 5.

The rearrangement links TRBV28 to TRBJ2-3, with 10 bases aligning to TRBD2. The germline gives CDR1 MDHEN, CDR2 SYDVKM. Trimming removed 5 bases from V and 10 bases from J; junction bases left unmatched: 15. The CDR3 contains 16 residues. This chain's CDR3 is CASSAGTSDGRAAQYF. The CDR3 DNA reads as TGTGCCAGCAGTGCCGGGACTAGCGATGGCCGGGCTGCGCAGTATTTT.

The rearrangement uses TRBV9 and TRBJ2-5; TRBD2 aligns across 11 bases. Trimming removed 4 bases from V and 5 bases from J; junction bases left unmatched: 4. The CDR3 runs to 14 residues. Germline V gives CDR1 SGDLS, CDR2 YYNGEE. As DNA, the CDR3 is TGTGCCAGCAGCTTAGCGGGAGGGCGGGAGACCCAGTACTTC. Translating it yields CASSLAGGRETQYF.

The chain links TRBV11-3 to TRBJ2-2, with 7 bases aligning to TRBD2. The germline V gene encodes CDR1 SGHNT and CDR2 YENEEA. Trimming at V came to 5 bases and at J to 7 bases, leaving 10 bases not matched to a gene. There are 15 residues in the CDR3. CDR3 sequence (DNA): TGTGCCAGCAGCCCGGGAGGAGGAATTAGCGGGGAGCTGTTTTTT. Protein sequence: CASSPGGGISGELFF.

The rearrangement uses TRBV6-5 and TRBJ2-7; no definite D call. Trimming shortened V by 7 bases and J by 4 bases, and 8 bases separated the two germline ends. This CDR3 spans 11 amino acids. Germline-derived CDR1 and CDR2 are MNHEY and SVGAGI. The CDR3 DNA reads as TGTGCCAGCACTAAACTTTACGAGCAGTACTTC. This sequence encodes CASTKLYEQYF.

The chain carries TRBV11-3 and TRBJ1-1, with 9 nucleotides matching TRBD1. Trimming at V came to 5 bases and at J to 3 bases, leaving 7 bases not matched to a gene. The CDR3 is 15 residues long. From germline, CDR1 is SGHNT and CDR2 YENEEA. The CDR3 region is CASSPGTGPHTEAFF. DNA for the CDR3: TGTGCCAGCAGCCCCGGGACAGGGCCCCACACTGAAGCTTTCTTT.

The V and J genes are TRBV29-1 and TRBJ1-2; TRBD1 might be the D (6 bases). The CDR3 extends over 12 amino acids. Germline V CDR1 and CDR2: SQVTM, ANQGSEA. The V end was cut by 5 bases, the J end by 3 bases, with 10 bases between. The CDR3 protein is CSVPGEHYGYTF. CDR3 sequence (DNA): TGCAGCGTTCCAGGGGAACACTATGGCTACACCTTC.

CDR3 DNA: TGTGCCAGCAGCTCAAGCAGCTCAGGGTCTGAAGCTTTCTTT. Its protein is CASSSSSSGSEAFF. V is TRBV11-2 and J is TRBJ1-1, with D perhaps matching TRBD1 (5 bases). Trimming stripped 4 bases from V and 6 bases from J, with 15 bases between. Per germline, CDR1 SGHAT and CDR2 FQNNGV. This CDR3 is 14 amino acids long.

The genes are TRBV20-1 and TRBJ2-1; D not resolved. CDR3 length: 14 amino acids. Germline V lookup: CDR1 DFQATT, CDR2 SNEGSKA (reference sequence). V dropped 3 bases and J dropped 3 bases, with 12 bases sitting between them. CDR3 loop: CSASKPEHYNEQFF. The CDR3 DNA sequence: TGCAGTGCTAGTAAGCCTGAGCACTACAATGAGCAGTTCTTC.

This clone is medium-sized in the sample. Other DNA sequences in this specimen translate into the identical CDR3. CDR3 coding DNA: TGCGCCAGCAGCCAAGACAGGGGCAACTCTGGAAACACCATATATTTT. It encodes CASSQDRGNSGNTIYF. The chain is built from TRBV4-3 and TRBJ1-3, with D possibly matching TRBD1 (6 bases). This CDR3 is 16 amino acids long. The V end was cut by 0 bases, the J end by 0 bases, with 9 bases between. Germline CDR1 reads LGHNA; CDR2 reads YSLEER.

This clone has only a few counts. The chain joins TRBV19 to TRBJ1-1; unclear D gene. The CDR3 sequence is 13 residues long. Germline CDR1 is LNHDA and CDR2 is SQIVND (reference sequence). V shed 7 bases and J shed 4 bases, with 13 bases lying between them. The CDR3 coding sequence is TGTGCCAGTAACCCCTCGGGTGCCACTGAAGCTTTCTTT. Protein sequence: CASNPSGATEAFF.

The chain combines TRBV7-2 with TRBJ1-2; no reliable D call. The germline CDR1 and CDR2 sequences are SGHTA and FQGNSA. V lost 5 bases and J lost 4, with 11 bases in between. The CDR3 is made up of 13 amino acids. DNA for the CDR3: TGTGCCAGCAGCGACCCTACAGCCTATGGCTACACCTTC. Residues: CASSDPTAYGYTF.

J is TRBJ2-1 and V is TRBV3-1 (or the pseudogene TRBV3-2), with 12 bases fitting TRBD2. The germline CDR1 and CDR2 sequences are LGHDT and YNNKEL (reference sequence). The CDR3 runs to 16 residues. Unmatched junction bases numbered 6, after V lost 6 bases and J lost 3 bases. The CDR3 protein is CASSRLAGVNYNEQFF. CDR3 in DNA: TGTGCCAGCAGTAGACTAGCGGGGGTAAACTACAATGAGCAGTTCTTC.

V gene TRBV4-2 combines with J gene TRBJ1-1; TRBD1 agrees at 7 bases. This CDR3 is 15 amino acids long. CDR1 is LGHNA, CDR2 YNFKEQ, per germline. Trimming removed 5 bases from V and 1 base from J; junction bases left unmatched: 7. CDR3 nucleotides: TGTGCCAGCAGCTCAAGCTGGACAGGGAACACTGAAGCTTTCTTT. The encoded protein is CASSSSWTGNTEAFF.

The rearrangement joins TRBV14 to TRBJ1-1; a weak D match, TRBD1 (5 bases). V shed 4 bases and J shed 3 bases, with 18 bases lying between them. Germline-derived CDR1 and CDR2 are SGHDN and FVKESK. This CDR3 has 16 amino acids. CDR3 sequence reads: CASSRNTGGWDTEAFF. As DNA, the CDR3 is TGTGCCAGCAGCCGAAACACCGGGGGGTGGGACACTGAAGCTTTCTTT.

The chain links TRBV24-1 to TRBJ2-2; no reliable D call. Germline V lookup: CDR1 KGHDR, CDR2 SFDVKD. Trimming removed 0 bases from V and 7 bases from J, with 14 bases in between. CDR3 length: 16 amino acids. The CDR3 sequence is CATSDLNPTALGELFF. The CDR3 nucleotides are TGTGCCACCAGTGATTTGAATCCCACAGCCCTCGGGGAGCTGTTTTTT.

This clone was seen just once. V usage is TRBV24-1 and J usage is TRBJ2-1; maybe TRBD2 (6 bases). CDR3 size: 16 residues. CDR1 and CDR2 from the germline V gene are KGHDR and SFDVKD. V lost 3 bases, J lost 5 bases, and 16 bases lay in between. CDR3 region: CATSDESGGTHNEQFF. DNA of the CDR3: TGTGCCACCAGTGATGAATCTGGCGGGACGCACAATGAGCAGTTCTTC.

This clone was seen a single time. This sequence joins TRBV24-1 and TRBJ2-1; weak D call: TRBD1 (5 bases). Germline values: CDR1 KGHDR, CDR2 SFDVKD. The CDR3 totals 16 residues. The V and J ends lost 0 bases and 0 bases respectively, with 8 bases between them. CDR3 protein: CATSDLAGPSYNEQFF. The CDR3 region has the DNA TGTGCCACCAGTGATTTGGCAGGGCCCTCCTACAATGAGCAGTTCTTC.